Below, one TCR beta chain is given with its context. Antigen unknown. Assay: immunoSEQ multiplex PCR; the TCRdb copy retains only in-frame clones and omits some. The repertoire holds roughly 2,000,000 clones, over 85% seen once, with 1% to 1.5% in the top ten. The data derive from a study of shared clonotypes between healthy human individuals. For the study at large: The study enrolled a couple of women and three men aged 18 to 49. Study conclusions and caveats: Compared with memory subsets, naive subsets generally had larger estimated richness. Some clonotypes were shared by all four sorted-subset donors, while others were not shared. The non-shared ones had lower generation probabilities than the shared ones.

CDR1 and CDR2 from the germline V gene are SGHNT and YYREEE (reference sequence). This CDR3 spans 14 amino acids. With 3 bases removed from V and 5 bases from J, the gap between germline ends came to 14 bases. Naive CD8 populations comprised CD45RO-negative cells positively selected for CCR7, excluding terminally differentiated effector memory CD45RA+ cells. Donors were healthy HIV-negative adults without recently reported acute infections or vaccinations. This TCR came from a man younger than 35 in good health. The sequencing sample was made of naive CD8+ T cells sorted from blood. This rearrangement joins TRBV5-4 to TRBJ1-1, with D possibly matching TRBD1 (5 bases). The DNA for the CDR3 is TGTGCCAGCAGCTGGGGGGGAAGTGGTACTGAAGCTTTCTTT. This encodes CASSWGGSGTEAFF.